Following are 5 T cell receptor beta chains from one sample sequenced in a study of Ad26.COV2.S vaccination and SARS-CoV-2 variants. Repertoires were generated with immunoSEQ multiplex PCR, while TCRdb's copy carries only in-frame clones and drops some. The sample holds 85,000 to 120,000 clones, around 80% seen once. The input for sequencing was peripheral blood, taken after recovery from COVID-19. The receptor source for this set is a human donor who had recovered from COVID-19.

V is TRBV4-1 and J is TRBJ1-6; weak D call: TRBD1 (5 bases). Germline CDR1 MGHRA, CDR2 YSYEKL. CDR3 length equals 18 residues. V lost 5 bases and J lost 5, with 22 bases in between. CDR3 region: CASSNSVVGGVHNSPLHF. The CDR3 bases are TGCGCCAGCAGCAATTCGGTCGTCGGAGGGGTCCATAATTCACCCCTCCACTTT.

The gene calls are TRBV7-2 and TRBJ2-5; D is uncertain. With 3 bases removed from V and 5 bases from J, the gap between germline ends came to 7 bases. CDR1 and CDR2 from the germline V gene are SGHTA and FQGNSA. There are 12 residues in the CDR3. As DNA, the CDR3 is TGTGCCAGCAGCTTGGGCCTGGAGACCCAGTACTTC. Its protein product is CASSLGLETQYF.

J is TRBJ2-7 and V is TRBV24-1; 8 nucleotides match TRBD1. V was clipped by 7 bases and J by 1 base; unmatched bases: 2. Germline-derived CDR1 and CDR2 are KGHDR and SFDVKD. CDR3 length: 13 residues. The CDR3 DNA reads TGTGCCACCAGCCGGACAGGGTCCTACGAGCAGTACTTC. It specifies CATSRTGSYEQYF.

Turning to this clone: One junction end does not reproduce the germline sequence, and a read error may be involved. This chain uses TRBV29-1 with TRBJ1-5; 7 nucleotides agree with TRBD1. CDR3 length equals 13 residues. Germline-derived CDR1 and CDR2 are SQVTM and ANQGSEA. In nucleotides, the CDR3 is TGCAGCGTTCAAGAGACAGGGAGTCAGCCCCAGCATTTT. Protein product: CSVQETGSQPQHF. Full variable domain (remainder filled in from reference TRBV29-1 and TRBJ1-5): SAVISQKPSRDICQRGTSLTIQCQVDSQVTMMFWYRQQPGQSLTLIATANQGSEATYESGFVIDKFPISRPNLTFSTLTVSNMSPEDSSIYLCSVQETGSQPQHFGDGTRLSIL.

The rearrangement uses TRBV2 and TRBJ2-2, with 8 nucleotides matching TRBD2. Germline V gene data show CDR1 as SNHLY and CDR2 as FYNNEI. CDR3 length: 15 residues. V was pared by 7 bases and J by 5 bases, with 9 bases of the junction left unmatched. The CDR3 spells CASTKTGGYTGELFF. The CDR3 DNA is TGTGCCAGCACCAAAACGGGGGGGTATACCGGGGAGCTGTTTTTT.